The sequence of this TCR beta chain was determined in a study of blood T cell repertoires in COVID-19. As for the study in general: Sites in the United States, Italy and Spain provided acute and convalescent COVID-19 samples. Sources were T cells, B-cell-depleted T cells, or PBMCs; the material itself was cDNA or gDNA.

Sequenced by immunoSEQ multiplex PCR; TCRdb stores in-frame clones only, minus some. The sample has about 82,000 clones, about 73% seen once. Seattle enrolled patients during active infection and tracked them longitudinally. This CDR3 has 15 amino acids. The junction had 6 bases not matched to a gene; V was cut back by 2 bases and J by 2 bases. Germline CDR1 is SGHRS and CDR2 is YFSETQ. Sample: peripheral blood. The gene calls are TRBV5-1 and TRBJ2-5; 7 bases match TRBD2. This TCR was sampled from a man between 60 and 75 years old with COVID-19, enrolled during active disease. CDR3 sequence (DNA): TGCGCCAGCAGCTTATTCCGGGGACTACAAGAGACCCAGTACTTC. The encoded protein is CASSLFRGLQETQYF. Full variable domain (outside the CDR3, taken from reference TRBV5-1 and TRBJ2-5): KAGVTQTPRYLIKTRGQQVTLSCSPISGHRSVSWYQQTPGQGLQFLFEYFSETQRNKGNFPGRFSGRQFSNSRSEMNVSTLELGDSALYLCASSLFRGLQETQYFGPGTRLLVL.